The next 2 T cell receptor beta chains were all read from a single sample in a study of T cell repertoires in ileal Crohn's disease. Profiling relied on immunoSEQ multiplex PCR, and the TCRdb table lists in-frame clones only, not all of them. The table has roughly 5,200 clones, approximately 80% seen once. The sample taken for sequencing was ileal tissue. The source is an adult with Crohn's disease.

Here the CDR3 reads CASSSGDRGSYTEAFF. The CDR3 nucleotides read TGTGCCAGCAGCTCGGGGGACAGGGGTTCGTACACTGAAGCTTTCTTT. The V gene is TRBV5-5, the J gene TRBJ1-1; 10 bases fit TRBD1. The CDR3 is made up of 16 amino acids. The V gene end was trimmed by 3 bases and the J gene end by 3 bases; junction bases not matched to a gene: 8. Germline CDR1 and CDR2: SGHKS and YYEKEE (reference sequence).

J is TRBJ2-1 and V is TRBV10-3, with D unclear. The CDR3 totals 13 residues. V lost 11 bases and J 8 bases, leaving 19 bases between the germline ends. The V gene's germline CDR1 is ENHRY and CDR2 SYGVKD. The CDR3 reads CASQPPGVDEQFF. The DNA for the CDR3 is TGTGCCTCCCAACCCCCAGGTGTCGATGAGCAGTTCTTC.